What follows are 23 T cell receptor beta chains derived from one specimen sequenced in a study of blood T cells in healthy people across ages. PCR was performed a second time for roughly 7 to 11 cycles using a sample-barcoded 5' primer and a J-beta primer mix. TCRdb processed the 5' RACE reads anew with MiXCR; each CDR3 protein has one entry. The repertoire consists of around 800,000 distinct CDR3 sequences, with around 45% occurring once and the leading ten covering around 21%. The sequenced material came from blood. The receptor source for this set is a man aged 55 to 69 in good health.

The chain uses TRBV14 and TRBJ1-4; D gene ambiguous. The V gene lost 2 bases and the J gene lost 8 bases, with 9 bases spanning the gap. The CDR3 totals 13 residues. CDR1 and CDR2 from the germline V gene are SGHDN and FVKESK. CDR3 coding DNA: TGTGCCAGCAGCCAAACCAGACTCGAAAAACTGTTTTTT. Translating it yields CASSQTRLEKLFF.

This clonotype was seen only once. Here the CDR3 reads CSAGDTNTGELFF. CDR3 nucleotides: TGCAGTGCCGGGGACACCAACACCGGGGAGCTGTTTTTT. The genes are TRBV20-1 and TRBJ2-2; tentatively, D is TRBD1 (6 bases). CDR3 length: 13 residues. V lost 6 bases, J lost 2 bases, and 10 bases lay in between. The germline V gene has CDR1 DFQATT and CDR2 SNEGSKA (reference sequence).

The chain combines TRBV6-4 with TRBJ2-1; 7 positions match TRBD2. The ends lost 0 bases at V and 3 bases at J; junction bases unmatched: 2. The CDR3 is 15 residues long. In germline, CDR1 is MRHNA, CDR2 SNTAGT. CDR3 protein: CASSDSPSGYNEQFF. The CDR3 region has the DNA TGTGCCAGCAGTGACTCTCCTAGCGGCTACAATGAGCAGTTCTTC.

A few counts support this clonotype. V usage is TRBV4-3 and J usage is TRBJ2-5; D is unresolved. Germline-derived CDR1 and CDR2 are LGHNA and YSLEER. Trimming left V 3 bases short and J 5 bases short, with 10 bases between. The CDR3 is 13 residues long. CDR3 in DNA: TGCGCCAGCAGCCATTCTACGTGGGAGACCCAGTACTTC. Protein sequence: CASSHSTWETQYF.

The CDR3 nucleotides read TGCGCCAGCAGCCAAGATCAAAGCAGGGGCGGGTGGAAACTGTTTTTT. This encodes CASSQDQSRGGWKLFF. This chain connects TRBV4-1 to TRBJ1-4, with D possibly matching TRBD1 (6 bases). Trimming left V 0 bases short and J 11 bases short, with 19 bases between. This CDR3 has 16 amino acids. Per the germline V gene, CDR1 is MGHRA and CDR2 is YSYEKL.

A remark on this clonotype: A read error is possible here, since a much larger clone lies one base away. This chain's CDR3 is CASSRQVGVGNEQFF. CDR3 in DNA: TGCGCCAGCAGCCGGCAGGTGGGGGTCGGCAATGAGCAGTTCTTC. The chain recombines TRBV4-3 with TRBJ2-1; D tentatively fits TRBD1 or TRBD2 (5 bases each). Germline values: CDR1 LGHNA, CDR2 YSLEER. There are 15 residues in the CDR3. V lost 4 bases to trimming and J lost 6 bases, with 16 bases between them.

The sample holds a few counts of this clonotype. J is TRBJ2-7 and V is TRBV6-2 or TRBV6-3, with 8 positions matching TRBD1. Trimming took 5 bases from V and 0 from J; bases not matched to a gene: 3. Germline V gene lookup returns CDR1 MNHEY and CDR2 SVGEGT. The CDR3 is made up of 14 amino acids. The CDR3 nucleotides read TGTGCCAGCAGTCACAGGGGGAGCTCCTACGAGCAGTACTTC. This encodes CASSHRGSSYEQYF.

This clonotype was seen a single time. The chain carries TRBV20-1 and TRBJ1-2; D ambiguous. Germline V lookup: CDR1 DFQATT, CDR2 SNEGSKA (reference sequence). This CDR3 contains 16 residues. Between the trimmed V and J ends, which lost 1 base and 4 bases, there was a span of 19 bases. The CDR3: CSARVAGASYSYGYTF. The CDR3 bases are TGCAGTGCTAGAGTTGCAGGAGCCTCGTATAGCTATGGCTACACCTTC.

This clonotype has more than one count but fewer than ten. V is TRBV11-3 and J is TRBJ2-1, with 12 bases lining up with TRBD1. V was pared by 5 bases and J by 8 bases, with 10 bases of the junction left unmatched. Germline values: CDR1 SGHNT, CDR2 YENEEA. The CDR3 contains 16 residues. The CDR3 bases are TGTGCCAGCAGCCTTTATGCGGGACAGGGGGCGGATGAGCAGTTCTTC. Residues: CASSLYAGQGADEQFF.

This clonotype was counted only a few times. The chain uses TRBV29-1 and TRBJ1-4, with D unclear. This CDR3 spans 13 amino acids. Looked up from germline, CDR1 is SQVTM and CDR2 is ANQGSEA. The chain's CDR3 is CSASGNRNEKLFF. CDR3 coding DNA: TGCAGTGCCTCGGGCAATCGGAATGAAAAACTGTTTTTT.

The CDR3 DNA reads as TGCGCCAGCAGCTTGGCGACAACATTGGGTTCACCCCTCCACTTT. The encoded protein is CASSLATTLGSPLHF. V is TRBV5-1 and J is TRBJ1-6; D gene uncertain. V was trimmed by 0 bases and J by 9 bases, leaving 13 bases between them. Germline CDR1 is SGHRS and CDR2 is YFSETQ. The CDR3 runs 15 residues.

The rearrangement joins TRBV7-2 to TRBJ2-5, with TRBD2 matching 10 bases. This CDR3 comprises 17 residues. With 2 bases clipped from V and 6 bases from J, the junction kept 12 bases outside the gene matches. CDR1 is SGHTA and CDR2 is FQGNSA in the germline V gene. CDR3 sequence (DNA): TGTGCCAGCAGCTTAAGTGTGTCGGCTAGCGGGGGAAAGACCCAGTACTTC. Translated: CASSLSVSASGGKTQYF. The whole variable domain, filled in from reference TRBV7-2 and TRBJ2-5, reads GAGVSQSPSNKVTEKGKDVELRCDPISGHTALYWYRQSLGQGLEFLIYFQGNSAPDKSGLPSDRFSAERTGGSVSTLTIQRTQQEDSAVYLCASSLSVSASGGKTQYFGPGTRLLVL.

This clonotype came up a few times. This chain links TRBV6-6 with TRBJ1-2; 10 nucleotides line up with TRBD1. This CDR3 has 13 amino acids. Germline CDR1 is MNHNY and CDR2 is SVGAGI (reference sequence). Germline trimming cut 5 bases from V and 7 bases from J; bases unmatched to any gene: 4. This chain's CDR3 is CASSEDRGAGYTF. CDR3 DNA sequence: TGTGCCAGCAGTGAGGACAGGGGGGCTGGCTACACCTTC.

The chain combines TRBV9 with TRBJ2-1; 12 nucleotides agree with TRBD2. The CDR3 covers 17 residues. The J segment lost 7 bases and the V segment lost 0 bases, leaving 8 bases of the junction unmatched. Germline assignment: CDR1 SGDLS and CDR2 YYNGEE. As DNA, the CDR3 is TGTGCCAGCAGCGTAGCTAGGGCTAGCGGGGGGGCGAATGAGCAGTTCTTC. It translates to CASSVARASGGANEQFF. The full variable domain, its missing parts supplied by reference TRBV9 and TRBJ2-1, is DSGVTQTPKHLITATGQRVTLRCSPRSGDLSVYWYQQSLDQGLQFLIQYYNGEERAKGNILERFSAQQFPDLHSELNLSSLELGDSALYFCASSVARASGGANEQFFGPGTRLTVL.

This clonotype was detected only a few times. The chain employs TRBV12-5 and TRBJ1-5, with D possibly matching TRBD1 (6 bases). The V end lost 0 bases, the J end lost 0 bases, and 12 bases lay between the germline ends. This CDR3 region has 17 residues. Germline loops: CDR1 LGHNT, CDR2 FRNRAP. The CDR3 loop is CASGLVQGGTSNQPQHF. In DNA form, the CDR3 reads TGTGCTAGTGGTTTGGTACAGGGTGGGACTAGCAATCAGCCCCAGCATTTT. Full variable domain (missing parts from reference TRBV12-5 and TRBJ1-5): DARVTQTPRHKVTEMGQEVTMRCQPILGHNTVFWYRQTMMQGLELLAYFRNRAPLDDSGMPKDRFSAEMPDATLATLKIQPSEPRDSAVYFCASGLVQGGTSNQPQHFGDGTRLSIL.

The rearrangement links TRBV12-3 or TRBV12-4 to TRBJ2-5, with TRBD2 matching 7 bases. Germline trimming cut 0 bases from V and 2 bases from J; bases unmatched to any gene: 3. This CDR3 has 15 amino acids. CDR3 DNA sequence: TGTGCCAGCAGTTTAGCGCGGGGAGGGCAAGAGACCCAGTACTTC. This gives the protein CASSLARGGQETQYF.

This chain uses TRBV2 with TRBJ2-3; D is unresolved. Germline V CDR1 and CDR2: SNHLY, FYNNEI. Trimming stripped 1 base from V and 2 bases from J, with 7 bases between. The CDR3 runs to 14 residues. The CDR3 DNA reads as TGTGCCAGCAGTGAAGTGAGAGCCACAGATACGCAGTATTTT. Translated, it gives CASSEVRATDTQYF.

The rearrangement links TRBV28 to TRBJ1-2; 7 bases map to TRBD1. V shed 7 bases, J shed 11 bases, and the junction held 10 bases outside the gene matches. CDR1 and CDR2 from the germline V gene are MDHEN and SYDVKM. The CDR3 contains 12 residues. The CDR3 coding sequence is TGTGCCAGCATGGACAGGAGGATTTCTTACACCTTC. Translated: CASMDRRISYTF.

In regard to this clonotype: Germline is not matched at one junction end, which may reflect a read error. The chain is built from TRBV2 and TRBJ1-5; 10 positions agree with TRBD1. The length of the CDR3 is 15 residues. Germline CDR1 SNHLY, CDR2 FYNNEI. The CDR3 region has the DNA TGTGCCAGCAGTGTAGACAGGGGGCTGGTTCAGCCCCGGCATTTT. Translating it yields CASSVDRGLVQPRHF.

The V and J genes are TRBV13 and TRBJ2-5; perhaps D is TRBD1 or TRBD2 (5 bases each). Germline V gives CDR1 PRHDT, CDR2 FYEKMQ (reference sequence). V was pared by 5 bases and J by 4 bases, with 11 bases between. CDR3 length: 13 residues. CDR3 nucleotides: TGTGCCAGCAGCCCTCGGGACGGAGAGACCCAGTACTTC. Amino acid sequence: CASSPRDGETQYF.

The chain is built from TRBV24-1 and TRBJ2-1; 8 positions agree with TRBD2. Looked up from germline, CDR1 is KGHDR and CDR2 is SFDVKD. The CDR3 is made up of 14 amino acids. The V and J ends lost 7 bases and 9 bases, in that order; junction bases with no gene match: 10. CDR3 nucleotides: TGTGCCACCAGGCAGGACGGGAGGGGCGGTGAGCAGTTCTTC. As protein: CATRQDGRGGEQFF.

This clonotype was counted a few times. This chain links TRBV29-1 with TRBJ2-1, with 8 bases lining up with TRBD2. The germline V gene has CDR1 SQVTM and CDR2 ANQGSEA. CDR3 length: 13 amino acids. Unmatched junction bases numbered 2, after V lost 4 bases and J lost 3 bases. The CDR3 bases are TGCAGCGTTGGTAGCGGGGACTACAATGAGCAGTTCTTC. It is translated as CSVGSGDYNEQFF.

This clonotype appeared a few times. The V call is TRBV7-3, the J call TRBJ2-2; D is ambiguous. The ends were cut back, 6 bases at V and 5 bases at J, with 10 bases in the middle. The CDR3 extends over 13 amino acids. Germline CDR1 reads SGHTA; CDR2 reads FQGTGA. The CDR3 DNA sequence: TGTGCCAGCAGTCAAACCCTTACCGGGGAGCTGTTTTTT. This encodes CASSQTLTGELFF.